This T cell receptor (beta chain) was sequenced in a study of T cells in tumors and immune-related adverse events. Sequencing used immunoSEQ multiplex PCR; TCRdb keeps in-frame clones, though not all of them. This sample has 7,900 or so clones, with roughly 92% found just once. The germline V gene encodes CDR1 SGHVS and CDR2 FNYEAQ. Between the trimmed V and J ends, which lost 1 base and 6 bases, there was a span of 6 bases. The CDR3 has 13 residues. The TCR originated in a female donor with metastatic renal cell carcinoma. The chain couples TRBV7-6 to TRBJ2-2, with D unclear. The sequencing here drew on lymph node tissue, taken from a patient treated with anti-PD-1 therapy. Here the CDR3 reads CASSLERPGELFF. The CDR3 DNA sequence: TGTGCCAGCAGCTTAGAACGGCCCGGGGAGCTGTTTTTT.